These 18 T cell receptor beta chains were sequenced from one sample in a study of CD8+ T cells in alopecia areata. cDNA reverse transcribed from extracted RNA served as the sequencing template. Assay used: immunoSEQ multiplex PCR; TCRdb lists only in-frame clones, some missing. The sample is made up of under 350,000 clones, none counted only once. Sorting used CD4, CD8alpha, NKG2D, NKG2ACE and other markers on pooled cutaneous lymph node cells. The sample comprised CD4+ T cells sorted from a lymph node. The receptor set was obtained from a C3H/HeJ mouse with alopecia areata. The strain's MHC: H2-k.

Concerning this clone itself: The genes and germline here are from mouse. The read finishes 4 residues shy of the CDR3 end, and the germline J gene is used to complete it. The chain couples TRBV13-1 to TRBJ2-1; TRBD1 agrees at 8 bases. The germline V gene encodes CDR1 NSHNY and CDR2 SYGAGN. This CDR3 spans 16 amino acids. The V and J ends lost 3 bases and 2 bases, in that order; junction bases with no gene match: 7. The CDR3 reads CASSGTGRTDYAEQFF. The sequenced part of the CDR3 DNA is TGTGCCAGCAGTGGGACAGGGAGGACTGACTATGCT.

About this clone: Gene names and germline refer to mouse. The read finishes 4 residues shy of the CDR3 end, and the germline J gene is used to complete it. The rearrangement links TRBV31 to TRBJ2-3; perhaps TRBD2 as D (6 bases). Germline V gene sequence: CDR1 GKSSPN, CDR2 SITVG. V lost 0 bases to trimming and J lost 0 bases, with 10 bases between them. The CDR3 has 15 residues. The CDR3 sequence is CAWSLSGASAETLYF. The sequenced part of the CDR3 DNA is TGTGCCTGGAGTCTATCTGGGGCTAGTGCAGAA.

This clone has more than one count but fewer than ten. Gene names are mouse gene names. The observed sequence ends 4 residues before the CDR3 terminus, with the missing tail filled in from the germline J gene. The same CDR3 also results from other DNA sequences found in this sample. The chain employs TRBV5 and TRBJ2-2; D uncertain. The CDR3 totals 12 residues. Germline CDR1 LGHNA, CDR2 YNLKQL (reference sequence). V lost 3 bases to trimming and J lost 6 bases, with 5 bases between them. The CDR3 loop reads CASSQGPGQLYF. CDR3 DNA, as far as it was read: TGTGCCAGCAGCCAGGGTCCCGGG.

In its sample, this clone was seen a few times. The gene names given are mouse names. The read finishes 4 residues shy of the CDR3 end, and the germline J gene is used to complete it. This rearrangement joins TRBV13-1 to TRBJ2-2; tentative D call: TRBD2 (6 bases). Germline-derived CDR1 and CDR2 are NSHNY and SYGAGN. The CDR3 runs to 16 residues. Trimming shortened V by 1 base and J by 2 bases, and 12 bases separated the two germline ends. The CDR3 spells CASSDSGLGNTGQLYF. The DNA read from the CDR3 is TGTGCCAGCAGTGATTCGGGGCTGGGGAACACCGGG.

With regard to this clone: All gene names here are mouse names. With the read ending 4 residues before the CDR3 end, the germline J gene is used to fill in that end. J is TRBJ1-2 and V is TRBV13-3; 9 nucleotides align to TRBD1. The CDR3 is 15 residues long. V lost 3 bases and J lost 0; bases outside the gene matches: 3. Germline-derived CDR1 and CDR2 are NNHDY and SYVADS. The CDR3 reads CASSGGDRANSDYTF. The CDR3 DNA, read in part, is TGTGCCAGCAGTGGGGGGGACAGGGCAAACTCC.

This clone turned up a few times. Mouse gene names apply. The observed sequence ends 4 residues before the CDR3 terminus, with the missing tail filled in from the germline J gene. The chain employs TRBV13-2 and TRBJ2-7, with 7 positions matching TRBD2. The CDR3 consists of 13 residues. Germline values: CDR1 NNHNN, CDR2 SYGAGS (reference sequence). V was clipped by 1 base and J by 2 bases; unmatched bases: 0. The CDR3 spells CASGDLGAYEQYF. The DNA read from the CDR3 is TGTGCCAGCGGTGATCTGGGGGCCTAT.

Regarding this clone: Mouse gene names apply. The DNA ends 4 residues before the CDR3 does, and the rest of the CDR3 is filled in from the germline J gene. Other DNA sequences in the same sample also yield this CDR3. The chain is built from TRBV13-3 and TRBJ2-2; 10 positions agree with TRBD1. The CDR3 extends over 15 amino acids. The V segment lost 5 bases and the J segment 0 bases; nucleotides outside the gene matches: 1. The V gene's germline CDR1 is NNHDY and CDR2 SYVADS. The sequenced CDR3 bases are TGTGCCAGCAGGACAGGGGGCGCAAACACCGGG. Translated, it gives CASRTGGANTG. The full CDR3 is CASRTGGANTGQLYF.

Comments on this clone: Germline and genes: mouse. The read ends 4 residues early relative to the CDR3; the germline J gene fills the gap. This sequence joins TRBV17 and TRBJ2-3; 12 nucleotides line up with TRBD2. The CDR3 consists of 17 residues. The V gene end was trimmed by 2 bases and the J gene end by 3 bases; junction bases not matched to a gene: 6. The germline V gene encodes CDR1 MNHDT and CDR2 YYDKIL. CDR3 DNA, as far as it was read: TGTGCTAGCAGTAGACAGACTGGGGGGGCGCGGGCAGAA. Translated: CASSRQTGGARAE. The whole CDR3 is CASSRQTGGARAETLYF.

In regard to this clone: Gene and germline names: mouse. The read ends 4 residues early relative to the CDR3; the germline J gene fills the gap. This CDR3 is also generated by other DNA sequences in the sample. V and J are TRBV19 and TRBJ2-1, with 7 nucleotides matching TRBD2. Germline V gene data show CDR1 as FNHDT and CDR2 as SITEND (reference sequence). V gave up 7 bases and J gave up 2 bases; unmatched junction bases: 3. There are 13 residues in the CDR3. CDR3 loop: CASRWGYYAEQFF. The DNA read from the CDR3 is TGTGCCAGCCGCTGGGGGTACTATGCT.

Ten or more counts support this clone. Germline and genes: mouse. The read ends 4 residues before the CDR3 terminus; that terminus is restored from the germline J gene. The chain carries TRBV17 and TRBJ2-5, with 9 positions matching TRBD1. The CDR3 loop spans 15 amino acids. Germline assignment: CDR1 MNHDT and CDR2 YYDKIL. CDR3 sequence reads: CASSRDQTGGDTQYF. The CDR3 bases that were read are TGTGCTAGCAGTAGAGATCAGACAGGGGGTGAC.

This clone was observed a handful of times. Gene names denote mouse genes. Coverage ceases 4 residues before the CDR3 finishes, and the germline J gene fills in the end. The chain combines TRBV13-1 with TRBJ2-5; D not certain. Germline V gene sequence: CDR1 NSHNY, CDR2 SYGAGN. V was cut by 0 bases and J by 2 bases, with 7 bases left in between. The CDR3 loop spans 14 amino acids. This CDR3 reads CASSDAQFQDTQYF. Partial CDR3 DNA: TGTGCCAGCAGTGATGCACAGTTCCAAGAC.

This clone showed up just a few times. One junction end disagrees with the germline gene, perhaps due to a read error. Mouse gene names apply. The read terminates 4 residues ahead of where the CDR3 ends, so the germline J gene completes it. The chain carries TRBV5 and TRBJ1-1; TRBD1 matches at 7 bases. CDR3 size: 16 residues. Germline assignment: CDR1 LGHNA and CDR2 YNLKQL (reference sequence). The CDR3 bases that were read are TGTGCCAGCAGCAAAGATCCCGGGACAGCAAACACA. Amino acids: CASSKDPGTANT. The complete CDR3 reads CASSKDPGTANTEVFF.

Notes on this clone: Gene names are the mouse ones. The CDR3 is cut off 4 residues early in the read; its end comes from the germline J gene. Other DNA sequences within the sample encode an identical CDR3. V and J are TRBV13-1 and TRBJ2-3; D is undetermined. This CDR3 has 13 residues. V lost 5 bases and J 0 bases, leaving 7 bases between the germline ends. The germline V gene encodes CDR1 NSHNY and CDR2 SYGAGN. The part of the CDR3 DNA that was read is TGTGCCAGCAGCCCTAATAGTGCAGAA. As protein: CASSPNSAE. The CDR3 in full is CASSPNSAETLYF.

This clone was seen more than once but under ten times. The gene symbols are mouse symbols. The read terminates 4 residues before the CDR3 end, so the remaining end is supplied by the germline J gene. The chain is built from TRBV13-2 and TRBJ2-5, with D perhaps matching TRBD2 (6 bases). This CDR3 spans 14 amino acids. Germline values: CDR1 NNHNN, CDR2 SYGAGS (reference sequence). The covered CDR3 bases are TGTGCCAGCGGTGATGCTGGGGACGGGGAC. Translated, it gives CASGDAGDGD. The full CDR3 protein is CASGDAGDGDTQYF.

This clone was seen only a few times. The genes and germline here are from mouse. The CDR3 end falls 4 residues outside the read, so it is completed with the germline J gene. The chain employs TRBV13-1 and TRBJ1-2; TRBD1 might be the D (6 bases). Germline V gene sequence: CDR1 NSHNY, CDR2 SYGAGN. Deletions cut 5 bases from V and 4 bases from J, with 12 bases between. The CDR3 covers 13 residues. CDR3 amino acids: CASRNRDGSDYTF. CDR3 bases read: TGTGCCAGCAGAAACAGGGATGGCTCC.

At least ten counts were recorded for this clone. Gene labels here are mouse ones. The read finishes 4 residues shy of the CDR3 end, and the germline J gene is used to complete it. The chain couples TRBV13-3 to TRBJ2-2; 9 nucleotides align to TRBD2. The V gene's germline CDR1 is NNHDY and CDR2 SYVADS. The CDR3 runs 14 residues. V dropped 5 bases and J dropped 6; count of bases not matched to a gene: 5. The CDR3 is CASSRLGDAGQLYF. CDR3 DNA, as far as it was read: TGTGCCAGCAGCCGACTGGGGGACGCCGGG.

As regards this clone: The genes and germline here are from mouse. The read stops 4 residues short of the end of the CDR3; the missing end is completed from the germline J gene. The chain joins TRBV2 to TRBJ2-1, with 8 bases aligning to TRBD2. CDR1 and CDR2 from the germline V gene are LGHNA and YSYQKL. V gave up 2 bases and J gave up 4 bases; unmatched junction bases: 4. The CDR3 runs to 15 residues. This CDR3 reads CASSQPGGQYAEQFF. CDR3 bases read: TGTGCCAGCAGCCAACCGGGGGGGCAATATGCT.

A word on this clone: The germline and genes are mouse ones. The sequence runs out 4 residues before the end of the CDR3; the remainder is reconstructed from the germline J gene. The chain couples TRBV1 to TRBJ1-1; possible D gene TRBD1, 5 bases. The CDR3 covers 15 residues. The V gene's germline CDR1 is NSQYPW and CDR2 LRSPGD (reference sequence). The ends were cut back, 0 bases at V and 3 bases at J, with 11 bases in the middle. Incomplete CDR3 DNA: TGCACCTGCAGTGCAGAGCCAGGGAGGGACACA. It translates to CTCSAEPGRDT. The whole CDR3 reads CTCSAEPGRDTEVFF.